Below, 26 T cell receptor beta chains from the same sample are listed, as sequenced in a study of shared clonotypes between healthy human individuals (dated by TCRdb to about 2020). Library generation was performed with the immunoSEQ multiplex PCR assay. TCRdb holds this immuneACCESS table with in-frame rearrangements only. Some clones are missing; in checked studies, unresolved V genes explain under half, and the rest has no known cause. The sample yields 950,000 to 1,300,000 clones; under 80% were counted once. Around 1.5% of the sample is taken by the ten largest. The sample comprised memory CD4+ T cells sorted from blood. The cell subset or site label for this specimen denotes: CD45RA-negative fraction. Receptor source: a young man in good health.

About this clone: The sample contains more than one DNA sequence encoding this CDR3. The rearrangement joins TRBV5-1 to TRBJ2-7; D possibly matches TRBD1 or TRBD2 (5 bases each). This CDR3 comprises 14 residues. The germline V gene has CDR1 SGHRS and CDR2 YFSETQ. Trimming stripped 0 bases from V and 2 bases from J, with 9 bases between. The CDR3 DNA is TGCGCCAGCAGCTTGGAGGGGACGGCCTACGAGCAGTACTTC. It is translated as CASSLEGTAYEQYF.

This rearrangement joins TRBV4-1 to TRBJ2-5, with 14 nucleotides matching TRBD2. The germline gives CDR1 MGHRA, CDR2 YSYEKL. The CDR3 contains 17 residues. The junction had 5 bases not matched to a gene; V was cut back by 2 bases and J by 3 bases. CDR3 DNA sequence: TGCGCCAGCAGCCAACCGCGGGGACTAGCGGGAGAAGAGACCCAGTACTTC. This gives the protein CASSQPRGLAGEETQYF.

This clone was observed a handful of times. This CDR3 is CASSRPALNTEAFF. CDR3 bases: TGTGCCAGTAGTCGGCCGGCACTGAACACTGAAGCTTTCTTT. V and J are TRBV19 and TRBJ1-1; D not certain. The CDR3 totals 14 residues. Trimming shortened V by 5 bases and J by 0 bases, and 10 bases separated the two germline ends. Germline CDR1 is LNHDA and CDR2 is SQIVND (reference sequence).

In DNA form, the CDR3 reads TGTGCCAGCTCACGGGGACAGACTTTCACCGGGGAGCTGTTTTTT. This encodes CASSRGQTFTGELFF. The J gene is TRBJ2-2, the V gene TRBV18; 7 bases are a match to TRBD1. Germline V CDR1 and CDR2: KGHSH, LQKENI. The CDR3 has 15 amino acids. The J segment lost 4 bases and the V segment lost 4 bases, leaving 6 bases of the junction unmatched.

The genes are TRBV4-3 and TRBJ2-1; D is unresolved. The germline V and J ends were trimmed by 3 bases and 8 bases, with 14 bases remaining between them. Germline CDR1 is LGHNA and CDR2 is YSLEER. This CDR3 spans 14 amino acids. The CDR3 sequence is CASSQELHSDEQFF. Written as DNA, the CDR3 is TGCGCCAGCAGCCAGGAACTACACAGTGATGAGCAGTTCTTC.

The gene calls are TRBV6-1 and TRBJ2-7; 13 bases line up with TRBD2. Germline V gives CDR1 MNHNS, CDR2 SASEGT. V lost 6 bases and J lost 4; bases outside the gene matches: 6. CDR3 length equals 15 residues. Written as DNA, the CDR3 is TGTGCCAGCAGCTCCGGGACTAGCGGGACTTACGAGCAGTACTTC. Translated, it gives CASSSGTSGTYEQYF.

The J gene is TRBJ2-2, the V gene TRBV5-8; D might be TRBD1 (5 bases). The V gene lost 1 base and the J gene lost 6 bases, with 10 bases spanning the gap. Germline CDR1 reads SGHTS; CDR2 reads YDEGEE. The CDR3 is 14 residues long. CDR3 in DNA: TGTGCCAGCAGCTTGTATGGGGCGGCCGGGGAGCTGTTTTTT. Encoded protein: CASSLYGAAGELFF.

The chain combines TRBV6-6 with TRBJ1-2, with D unresolved. This CDR3 is built from 12 residues. Germline-derived CDR1 and CDR2 are MNHNY and SVGAGI (reference sequence). Trimming took off 5 bases at V and 3 bases at J, with 7 bases between the two ends. This chain's CDR3 is CASSPQDYGYTF. CDR3 coding DNA: TGTGCCAGCAGTCCCCAGGACTATGGCTACACCTTC.

This clone has only a few counts. The chain carries TRBV5-6 and TRBJ2-7, with 8 bases lining up with TRBD1. Germline assignment: CDR1 SGHDT and CDR2 YYEEEE. V lost 4 bases to trimming and J lost 3 bases; unmatched junction nucleotides: 6. The CDR3 has 14 amino acids. The CDR3 nucleotides read TGTGCCAGCAGCCAGGACAGGGCCCTCTACGAGCAGTACTTC. It yields the protein CASSQDRALYEQYF.

V is TRBV5-1 and J is TRBJ2-2, with 7 bases identical to TRBD1. There are 15 residues in the CDR3. The J segment lost 2 bases and the V segment lost 8 bases, leaving 9 bases of the junction unmatched. CDR1 is SGHRS, CDR2 YFSETQ, per germline. CDR3 in DNA: TGCGCCAGTCGTACCGGGACAGCAAACACCGGGGAGCTGTTTTTT. Protein sequence: CASRTGTANTGELFF.

The chain combines TRBV5-1 with TRBJ2-5, with 12 bases matching TRBD1. Germline V lookup: CDR1 SGHRS, CDR2 YFSETQ. The junction had 7 bases not matched to a gene; V was cut back by 4 bases and J by 3 bases. The CDR3 is made up of 16 amino acids. CDR3 amino acids: CASSPSGTGGKETQYF. In DNA, the CDR3 is TGCGCCAGCAGCCCATCCGGGACAGGGGGCAAAGAGACCCAGTACTTC.

Turning to this clone: At one end the junction does not follow the germline gene, possibly because of a read error. The CDR3 sequence: CTWSVAGVEQYF. The CDR3 DNA is TGTACCTGGAGTGTAGCAGGGGTCGAGCAGTACTTC. V usage is TRBV30 and J usage is TRBJ2-7; maybe TRBD1 (6 bases). The CDR3 runs 12 residues. In germline, CDR1 is GTSNPN, CDR2 SVGIG (reference sequence).

V gene TRBV11-3 combines with J gene TRBJ2-5; D unclear. This CDR3 comprises 14 residues. The germline V and J ends were trimmed by 5 bases and 0 bases, with 10 bases remaining between them. CDR1 is SGHNT and CDR2 is YENEEA in the germline V gene. CDR3 DNA sequence: TGTGCCAGCAGCCCCAACAGCAACCAAGAGACCCAGTACTTC. It codes for CASSPNSNQETQYF.

This clone was found a few times. The CDR3 DNA follows: TGCGCCAGCAGCAACACAGGGGCCGGGGAGCTGTTTTTT. As protein: CASSNTGAGELFF. This sequence joins TRBV5-1 and TRBJ2-2, with 7 bases matching TRBD1. Looked up from germline, CDR1 is SGHRS and CDR2 is YFSETQ. The junction had 3 bases not matched to a gene; V was cut back by 4 bases and J by 6 bases. The CDR3 is made up of 13 amino acids.

The rearrangement uses TRBV5-1 and TRBJ1-1; the match to TRBD1 covers 12 bases. Per the germline V gene, CDR1 is SGHRS and CDR2 is YFSETQ. This CDR3 region has 16 residues. Trimming removed 4 bases from V and 0 bases from J; junction bases left unmatched: 4. This CDR3 reads CASSGTGGGMNTEAFF. CDR3 nucleotides: TGCGCCAGCAGCGGGACAGGGGGCGGCATGAACACTGAAGCTTTCTTT.

V and J are TRBV10-2 and TRBJ2-2; D possibly corresponds to TRBD1 (6 bases). Trimming shortened V by 3 bases and J by 2 bases, and 16 bases separated the two germline ends. This CDR3 is built from 17 residues. Germline values: CDR1 WSHSY, CDR2 SAAADI. In DNA, the CDR3 is TGCGCCAGCAGTGACCCCGGGACACCGATAAACACCGGGGAGCTGTTTTTT. Translating it yields CASSDPGTPINTGELFF.

The rearrangement links TRBV6-5 to TRBJ2-3; 8 positions match TRBD1. The CDR3 extends over 15 amino acids. From germline, CDR1 is MNHEY and CDR2 SVGAGI. V trimming: 7 bases; J trimming: 2 bases; junction bases outside the gene matches: 8. CDR3 sequence (DNA): TGTGCCAGCAAGGCTCAGGGGGCAAACACAGATACGCAGTATTTT. Translated, it gives CASKAQGANTDTQYF.

This chain links TRBV30 with TRBJ1-1; possibly TRBD1 for D (5 bases). The germline V gene encodes CDR1 GTSNPN and CDR2 SVGIG (reference sequence). The V end was cut by 1 base, the J end by 7 bases, with 7 bases between. The CDR3 totals 11 residues. CDR3 in amino acids: CAWSGTFEAFF. Written as DNA, the CDR3 is TGTGCCTGGAGTGGGACATTTGAAGCTTTCTTT.

The chain uses TRBV6-5 and TRBJ2-1; 8 bases agree with TRBD2. The CDR3 has 15 residues. V lost 4 bases to trimming and J lost 3 bases; unmatched junction nucleotides: 5. From germline, CDR1 is MNHEY and CDR2 SVGAGI. CDR3 sequence (DNA): TGTGCCAGCAGTTCTGGCGGGGGGCTCTACAATGAGCAGTTCTTC. This gives the protein CASSSGGGLYNEQFF.

This clone was counted a few times. Other DNA sequences within the sample encode an identical CDR3. This rearrangement joins TRBV5-1 to TRBJ1-2; D call uncertain. Looked up from germline, CDR1 is SGHRS and CDR2 is YFSETQ. Trimming removed 0 bases at V and 5 bases at J, with 14 bases between. The CDR3 has 15 residues. CDR3 coding DNA: TGCGCCAGCAGCTTGGCCCCGGGGTACGGATATGGCTACACCTTC. Protein sequence: CASSLAPGYGYGYTF.

This clone came up once. This rearrangement joins TRBV11-2 to TRBJ2-7; D is possibly TRBD2 (6 bases). Trimming removed 6 bases from V and 3 bases from J, with 15 bases in between. CDR1 and CDR2 (germline): SGHAT, FQNNGV. CDR3 length: 14 amino acids. CDR3 sequence: CASRDYRRGYEQYF. CDR3 sequence (DNA): TGTGCCAGCAGGGACTATCGGCGGGGCTACGAGCAGTACTTC.

The V call is TRBV5-5, the J call TRBJ2-2; 9 bases fit TRBD1. This CDR3 is built from 16 residues. The germline V gene encodes CDR1 SGHKS and CDR2 YYEKEE (reference sequence). With 4 bases clipped from V and 4 bases from J, the junction kept 8 bases outside the gene matches. The CDR3 loop reads CASSRGTGSVTGELFF. CDR3 in DNA: TGTGCCAGCAGCCGGGGGACAGGGAGCGTCACCGGGGAGCTGTTTTTT.

This clone appeared a few times. V gene TRBV5-8 combines with J gene TRBJ1-4; D is undetermined. Looked up from germline, CDR1 is SGHTS and CDR2 is YDEGEE. The CDR3 has 13 residues. V was pared by 1 base and J by 8 bases, with 9 bases between. The CDR3 DNA reads TGTGCCAGCAGCTTGTGGAGTTCCGAAAAACTGTTTTTT. Its translation: CASSLWSSEKLFF.

Turning to this clone: As the CDR3 is not closed by the conserved phenylalanine or tryptophan, this likely results from a read error. The DNA is omitted, as the CDR3 cannot be located on it reliably, and the CDR3 follows TCRdb's listing. The chain has TRBV6-5 and TRBJ1-5; the D call in the table, TRBD1, was not verified against the DNA. Termini included, the CDR3 measures 12 amino acids. CDR1 is MNHEY, CDR2 SVGAGI, per germline. CDR3 residues: CASSYDGTTPVA.

The V gene is TRBV5-1, the J gene TRBJ2-7, with 8 nucleotides matching TRBD1. The CDR3 totals 14 residues. The ends lost 4 bases at V and 6 bases at J; junction bases unmatched: 9. CDR1 SGHRS and CDR2 YFSETQ come from the germline V gene. CDR3 sequence reads: CASSTQTGVVEQYF. For the CDR3, the DNA is TGCGCCAGCAGCACACAGACAGGGGTTGTCGAGCAGTACTTC.

The J gene is TRBJ2-2, the V gene TRBV5-4, with a tentative D call TRBD1 (6 bases). The germline V gene has CDR1 SGHNT and CDR2 YYREEE (reference sequence). V lost 3 bases to trimming and J lost 0 bases, with 12 bases between them. The CDR3 contains 16 residues. In nucleotides, the CDR3 is TGTGCCAGCAGCTGGGGGACAACTACGAACACCGGGGAGCTGTTTTTT. This sequence encodes CASSWGTTTNTGELFF.